Given below is one T cell receptor (beta chain) in context. Its antigen is not known. This specimen comes from a study of shared clonotypes between healthy human individuals. The CDR3 has 12 residues. CDR1 and CDR2 (germline): MDHEN, SYDVKM. Trimming took 7 bases from V and 1 from J, leaving 7 bases between them. In the original analysis: ImmunoSEQ supplied junction-only sequences lacking quality scores, so filtering was different. Generated by immunoSEQ multiplex PCR, the TCRdb table keeps only in-frame clones and is missing some. V and J calls and clone size follow that table, whereas D and trimming were derived from the DNA. The sample has fewer than 850,000 clones, approximately 79% seen once. Study conclusions and caveats: Rarefaction indicated that sorted-subset sequencing remained incomplete although depth was large.

The chain has TRBV28 and TRBJ1-2; D call uncertain. This TCR derives from a woman in her twenties or thirties in good health. The material sequenced was memory CD4+ T cells sorted from blood. Subset meaning: CD45RA-negative fraction. The CDR3 coding sequence is TGTGCCAGCAACAGCCTTAACTATGGCTACACCTTC. Encoded protein: CASNSLNYGYTF.